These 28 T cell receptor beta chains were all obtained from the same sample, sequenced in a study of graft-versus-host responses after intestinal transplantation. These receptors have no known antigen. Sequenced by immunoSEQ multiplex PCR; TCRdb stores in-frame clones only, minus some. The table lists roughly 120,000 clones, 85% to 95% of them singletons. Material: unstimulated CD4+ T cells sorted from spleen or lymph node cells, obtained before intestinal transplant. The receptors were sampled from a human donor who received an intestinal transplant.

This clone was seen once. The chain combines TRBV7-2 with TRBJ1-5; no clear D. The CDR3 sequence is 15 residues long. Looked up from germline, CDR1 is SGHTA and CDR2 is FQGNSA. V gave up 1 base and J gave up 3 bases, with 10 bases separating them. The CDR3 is CASSLEGFDNQPQHF. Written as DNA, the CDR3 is TGTGCCAGCAGCTTAGAAGGGTTCGACAATCAGCCCCAGCATTTT.

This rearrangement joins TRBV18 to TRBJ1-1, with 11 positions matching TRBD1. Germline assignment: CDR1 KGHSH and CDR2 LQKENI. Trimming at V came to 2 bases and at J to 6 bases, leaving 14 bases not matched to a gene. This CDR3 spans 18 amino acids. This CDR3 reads CASSPGIGDRGKIPEAFF. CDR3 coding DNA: TGTGCCAGCTCACCAGGGATAGGGGACAGGGGGAAGATCCCTGAAGCTTTCTTT.

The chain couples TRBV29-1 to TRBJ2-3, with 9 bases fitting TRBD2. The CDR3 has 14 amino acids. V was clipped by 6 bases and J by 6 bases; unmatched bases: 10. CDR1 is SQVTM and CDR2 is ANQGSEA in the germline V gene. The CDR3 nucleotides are TGCAGCGTGGGTCTAGCGGGGCCTGTGGATACGCAGTATTTT. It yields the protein CSVGLAGPVDTQYF.

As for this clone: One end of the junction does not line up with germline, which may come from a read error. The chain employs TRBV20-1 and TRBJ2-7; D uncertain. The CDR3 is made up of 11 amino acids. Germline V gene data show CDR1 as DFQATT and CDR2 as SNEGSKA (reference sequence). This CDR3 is CSARVTYEQCF. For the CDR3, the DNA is TGCAGTGCTAGGGTTACATACGAGCAGTGCTTC.

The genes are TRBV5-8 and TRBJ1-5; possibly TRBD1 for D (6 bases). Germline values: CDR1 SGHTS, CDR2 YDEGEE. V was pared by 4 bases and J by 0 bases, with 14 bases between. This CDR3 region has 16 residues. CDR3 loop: CASSPWGAYSNQPQHF. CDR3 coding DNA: TGTGCCAGCAGCCCTTGGGGGGCCTATAGCAATCAGCCCCAGCATTTT.

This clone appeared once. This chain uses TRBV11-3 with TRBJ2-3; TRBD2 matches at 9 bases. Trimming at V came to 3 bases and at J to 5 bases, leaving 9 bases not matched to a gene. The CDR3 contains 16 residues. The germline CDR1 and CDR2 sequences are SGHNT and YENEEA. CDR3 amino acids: CASSFLVAGAKDTQYF. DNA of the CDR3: TGTGCCAGCAGCTTTCTAGTAGCGGGAGCAAAAGATACGCAGTATTTT.

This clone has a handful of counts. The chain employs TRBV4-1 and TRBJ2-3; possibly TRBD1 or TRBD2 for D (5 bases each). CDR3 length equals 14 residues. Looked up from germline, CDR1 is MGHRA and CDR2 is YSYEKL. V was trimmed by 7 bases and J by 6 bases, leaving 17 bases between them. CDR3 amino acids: CASTRDGLADTQYF. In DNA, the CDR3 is TGCGCCAGCACCAGGGACGGACTGGCCGATACGCAGTATTTT.

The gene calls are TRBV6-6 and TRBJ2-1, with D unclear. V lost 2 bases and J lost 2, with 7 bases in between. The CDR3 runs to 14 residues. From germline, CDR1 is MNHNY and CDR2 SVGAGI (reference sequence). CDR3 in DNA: TGTGCCAGCAGTTACGGCGTCCCCTACAATGAGCAGTTCTTC. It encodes CASSYGVPYNEQFF.

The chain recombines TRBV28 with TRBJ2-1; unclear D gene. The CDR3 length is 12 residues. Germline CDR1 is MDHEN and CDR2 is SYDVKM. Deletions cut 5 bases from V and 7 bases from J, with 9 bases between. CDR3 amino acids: CASSSQRNEQFF. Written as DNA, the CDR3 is TGTGCCAGCAGTAGTCAGAGGAATGAGCAGTTCTTC.

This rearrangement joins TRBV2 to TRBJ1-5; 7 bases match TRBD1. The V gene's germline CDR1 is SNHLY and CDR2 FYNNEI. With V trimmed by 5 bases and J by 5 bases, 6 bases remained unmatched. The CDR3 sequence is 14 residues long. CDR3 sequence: CASSIRQGHQPQHF. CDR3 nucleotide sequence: TGTGCCAGCAGTATCAGACAGGGCCATCAGCCCCAGCATTTT.

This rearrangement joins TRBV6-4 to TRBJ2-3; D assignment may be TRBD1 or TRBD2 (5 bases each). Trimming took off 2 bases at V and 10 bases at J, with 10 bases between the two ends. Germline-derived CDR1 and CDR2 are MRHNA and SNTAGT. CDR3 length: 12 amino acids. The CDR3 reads CASSDGGRAQYF. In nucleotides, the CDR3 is TGTGCCAGCAGTGACGGGGGAAGGGCGCAGTATTTT.

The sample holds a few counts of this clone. CDR3 coding DNA: TGTGCCATCAGGGACAGGTGGAACACTGAAGCTTTCTTT. Translation: CAIRDRWNTEAFF. The J gene is TRBJ1-1, the V gene TRBV10-3; 7 bases agree with TRBD1. After removal of 6 bases from V and 1 base from J, the junction contained 2 bases not matched to a gene. This CDR3 contains 13 residues. The V gene's germline CDR1 is ENHRY and CDR2 SYGVKD.

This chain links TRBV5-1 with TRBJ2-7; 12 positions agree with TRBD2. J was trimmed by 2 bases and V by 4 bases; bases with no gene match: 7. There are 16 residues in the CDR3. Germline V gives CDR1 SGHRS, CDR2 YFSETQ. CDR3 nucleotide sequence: TGCGCCAGCAGCCCCCAGACTAGCGGGAGTACCTACGAGCAGTACTTC. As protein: CASSPQTSGSTYEQYF. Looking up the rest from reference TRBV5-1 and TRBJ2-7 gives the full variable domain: KAGVTQTPRYLIKTRGQQVTLSCSPISGHRSVSWYQQTPGQGLQFLFEYFSETQRNKGNFPGRFSGRQFSNSRSEMNVSTLELGDSALYLCASSPQTSGSTYEQYFGPGTRLTVT.

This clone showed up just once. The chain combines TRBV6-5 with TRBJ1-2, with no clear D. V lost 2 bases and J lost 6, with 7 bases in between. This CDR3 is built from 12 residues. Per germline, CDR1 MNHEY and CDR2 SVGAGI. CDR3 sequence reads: CASSYKGNGYTF. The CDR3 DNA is TGTGCCAGCAGTTACAAGGGAAATGGCTACACCTTC.

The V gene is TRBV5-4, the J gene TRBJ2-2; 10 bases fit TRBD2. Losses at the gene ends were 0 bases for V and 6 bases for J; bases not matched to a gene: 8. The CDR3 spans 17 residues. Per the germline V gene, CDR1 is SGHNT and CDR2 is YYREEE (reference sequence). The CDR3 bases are TGTGCCAGCAGCTTGGGAATGCTAGCGGGAGAATCCGGGGAGCTGTTTTTT. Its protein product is CASSLGMLAGESGELFF.

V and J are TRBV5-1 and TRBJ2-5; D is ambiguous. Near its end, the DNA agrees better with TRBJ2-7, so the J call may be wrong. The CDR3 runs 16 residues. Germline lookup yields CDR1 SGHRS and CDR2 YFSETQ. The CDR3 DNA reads TGCGCCAGCAGCTTAGGTCGGTCTTCGCCCCACTACGAGCAGTACTTC. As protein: CASSLGRSSPHYEQYF.

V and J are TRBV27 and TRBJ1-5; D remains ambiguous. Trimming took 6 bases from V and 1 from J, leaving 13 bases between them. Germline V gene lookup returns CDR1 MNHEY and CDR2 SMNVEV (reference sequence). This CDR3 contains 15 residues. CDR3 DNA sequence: TGTGCCAGCAGGGCTACTAAGGGCAGCAATCAGCCCCAGCATTTT. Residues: CASRATKGSNQPQHF.

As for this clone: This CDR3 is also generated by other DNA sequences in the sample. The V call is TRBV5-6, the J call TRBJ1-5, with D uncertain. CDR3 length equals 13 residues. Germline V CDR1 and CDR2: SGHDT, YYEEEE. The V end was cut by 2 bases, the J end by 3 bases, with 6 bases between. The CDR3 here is CASSFFSNQPQHF. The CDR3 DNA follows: TGTGCCAGCAGCTTCTTCTCCAATCAGCCCCAGCATTTT.

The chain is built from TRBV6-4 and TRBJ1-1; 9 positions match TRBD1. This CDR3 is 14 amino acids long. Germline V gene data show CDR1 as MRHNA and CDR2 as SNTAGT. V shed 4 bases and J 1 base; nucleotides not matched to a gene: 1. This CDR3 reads CASSADRGNTEAFF. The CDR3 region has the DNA TGTGCCAGCAGTGCGGACAGGGGGAACACTGAAGCTTTCTTT.

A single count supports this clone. The CDR3 region has the DNA TGTGCTGGGGGGGCGCAGGACTATGGCTACACCTTC. As protein: CAGGAQDYGYTF. The V and J genes are TRBV30 and TRBJ1-2; possibly TRBD1 for D (6 bases). The CDR3 runs 12 residues. Germline CDR1 and CDR2: GTSNPN and SVGIG (reference sequence).

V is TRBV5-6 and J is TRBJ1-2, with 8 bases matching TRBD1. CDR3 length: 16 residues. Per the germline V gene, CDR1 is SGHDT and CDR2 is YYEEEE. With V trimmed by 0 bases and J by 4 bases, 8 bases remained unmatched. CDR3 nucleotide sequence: TGTGCCAGCAGCTTGGCTGGGACAGGTGGATTCTATGGCTACACCTTC. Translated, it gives CASSLAGTGGFYGYTF.

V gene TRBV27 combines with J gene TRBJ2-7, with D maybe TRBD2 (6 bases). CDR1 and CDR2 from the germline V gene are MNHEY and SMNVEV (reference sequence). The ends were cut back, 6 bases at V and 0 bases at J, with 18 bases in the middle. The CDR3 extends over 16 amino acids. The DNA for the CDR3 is TGTGCCAGCAGACCAACGTTGCGGGGAGCCTCCTACGAGCAGTACTTC. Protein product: CASRPTLRGASYEQYF.

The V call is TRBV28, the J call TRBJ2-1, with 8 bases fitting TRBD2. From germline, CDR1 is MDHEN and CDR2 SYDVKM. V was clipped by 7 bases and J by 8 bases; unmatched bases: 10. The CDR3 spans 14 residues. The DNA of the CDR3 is TGTGCCAGCAACGTGGCGGGAGGTATCTATGAGCAGTTCTTC. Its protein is CASNVAGGIYEQFF.

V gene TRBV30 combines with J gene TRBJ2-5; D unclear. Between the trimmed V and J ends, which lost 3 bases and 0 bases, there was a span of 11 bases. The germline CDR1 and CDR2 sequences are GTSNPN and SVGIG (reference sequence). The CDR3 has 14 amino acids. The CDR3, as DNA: TGTGCCTGGAGCGGGTGGGCGTACCAAGAGACCCAGTACTTC. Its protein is CAWSGWAYQETQYF.

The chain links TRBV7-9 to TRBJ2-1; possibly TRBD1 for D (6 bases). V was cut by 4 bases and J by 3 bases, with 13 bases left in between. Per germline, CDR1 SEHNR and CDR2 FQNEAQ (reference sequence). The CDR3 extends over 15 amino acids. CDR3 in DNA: TGTGCCAGCAGCTCGATGACAGGACACTACAATGAGCAGTTCTTC. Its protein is CASSSMTGHYNEQFF.

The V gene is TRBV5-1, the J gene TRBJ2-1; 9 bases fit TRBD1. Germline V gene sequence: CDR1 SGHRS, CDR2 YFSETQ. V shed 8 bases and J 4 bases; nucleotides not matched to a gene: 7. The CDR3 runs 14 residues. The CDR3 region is CASKQGAWYNEQFF. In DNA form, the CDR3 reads TGCGCCAGTAAACAGGGGGCTTGGTACAATGAGCAGTTCTTC.

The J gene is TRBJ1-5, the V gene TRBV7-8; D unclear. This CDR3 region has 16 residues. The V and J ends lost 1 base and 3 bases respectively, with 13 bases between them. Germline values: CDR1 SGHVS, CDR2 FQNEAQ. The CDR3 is CASSLETPRINQPQHF. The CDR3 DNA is TGTGCCAGCAGCTTAGAAACTCCACGGATCAATCAGCCCCAGCATTTT.

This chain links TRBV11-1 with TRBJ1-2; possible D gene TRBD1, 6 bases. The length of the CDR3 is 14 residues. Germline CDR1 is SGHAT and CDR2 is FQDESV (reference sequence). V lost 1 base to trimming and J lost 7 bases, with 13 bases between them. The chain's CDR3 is CASSLGWGHGGYTF. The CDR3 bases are TGTGCCAGCAGCTTAGGATGGGGACACGGTGGCTACACCTTC.